One and the same sample provided the 28 T cell receptor beta chains below, sequenced in a study of cytomegalovirus exposure and HLA in healthy donors. With 60 Vbeta and 13 Jbeta primers, the PCR was carried out. TCRdb's copy holds only in-frame clones and misses some; the assay was immunoSEQ multiplex PCR. Counted here are over 150,000 clones, about four fifths occurring once; the ten biggest clones make up about 2.8%. Sample: PBMCs. Receptors were obtained from a man in his late teens or twenties in good health and CMV-seronegative.

The gene calls are TRBV13 and TRBJ2-5; 7 bases are shared with TRBD1. The V and J ends lost 3 bases and 5 bases, in that order; junction bases with no gene match: 12. Germline CDR1 PRHDT, CDR2 FYEKMQ (reference sequence). The length of the CDR3 is 16 residues. The CDR3, as DNA: TGTGCCAGCAGCTTCGCTATCCAGGGGGAGTGGGAGACCCAGTACTTC. The encoded protein is CASSFAIQGEWETQYF.

The V call is TRBV4-3, the J call TRBJ1-5, with TRBD1 matching 8 bases. The V gene end was trimmed by 4 bases and the J gene end by 4 bases; junction bases not matched to a gene: 12. The CDR3 has 17 amino acids. CDR1 is LGHNA and CDR2 is YSLEER in the germline V gene. This chain's CDR3 is CASSRGEGQGLNQPQHF. The DNA of the CDR3 is TGCGCCAGCAGCCGGGGGGAAGGACAGGGATTGAATCAGCCCCAGCATTTT.

V is TRBV9 and J is TRBJ1-2; D is perhaps TRBD1 (5 bases). The ends were cut back, 2 bases at V and 1 base at J, with 9 bases in the middle. The CDR3 extends over 14 amino acids. Germline CDR1 SGDLS, CDR2 YYNGEE. The CDR3 bases are TGTGCCAGCAGCGTCCCGACAGTTAACTATGGCTACACCTTC. Residues: CASSVPTVNYGYTF.

This chain joins TRBV5-1 and TRBJ1-2; no clear D gene. The V gene's germline CDR1 is SGHRS and CDR2 YFSETQ. V gave up 5 bases and J gave up 0 bases, with 17 bases separating them. CDR3 length: 16 amino acids. CDR3 residues: CASRFQEEEANYGYTF. The CDR3 DNA is TGCGCCAGCAGATTTCAGGAGGAAGAGGCTAACTATGGCTACACCTTC.

The chain combines TRBV5-8 with TRBJ2-3; 7 positions agree with TRBD2. This CDR3 contains 14 residues. The germline V gene has CDR1 SGHTS and CDR2 YDEGEE. With V trimmed by 5 bases and J by 5 bases, 8 bases remained unmatched. CDR3 amino acids: CASRRPAGLDTQYF. The CDR3, as DNA: TGTGCCAGCAGACGACCAGCGGGGTTAGATACGCAGTATTTT.

The DNA of the CDR3 is TGTGCCAGCAGTGGCGACTCGTACCAAGAGACCCAGTACTTC. Translating it yields CASSGDSYQETQYF. The genes are TRBV2 and TRBJ2-5; D gene ambiguous. Germline V gives CDR1 SNHLY, CDR2 FYNNEI. V gave up 4 bases and J gave up 0 bases, with 9 bases separating them. The CDR3 totals 14 residues.

The chain has TRBV29-1 and TRBJ2-3, with a tentative D call TRBD1 (6 bases). With 6 bases removed from V and 3 bases from J, the gap between germline ends came to 10 bases. Germline V gene lookup returns CDR1 SQVTM and CDR2 ANQGSEA. The CDR3 runs 12 residues. The CDR3: CSVRGQTDTQYF. The CDR3 DNA is TGCAGCGTACGAGGACAGACAGATACGCAGTATTTT.

The rearrangement uses TRBV5-1 and TRBJ2-1; no firm D call. This CDR3 is built from 15 residues. V gave up 0 bases and J gave up 8 bases, with 15 bases separating them. Germline V gives CDR1 SGHRS, CDR2 YFSETQ. This CDR3 is CASSLGQVELDEQFF. CDR3 bases: TGCGCCAGCAGCTTGGGGCAGGTAGAGTTGGATGAGCAGTTCTTC.

The rearrangement links TRBV7-2 to TRBJ1-1; D not certain. The CDR3 consists of 18 residues. Germline V lookup: CDR1 SGHTA, CDR2 FQGNSA. V lost 0 bases, J lost 0 bases, and 17 bases lay in between. Here the CDR3 DNA reads TGTGCCAGCAGCTTAGCCCTCGCGGGAGGGTATATGAACACTGAAGCTTTCTTT. This sequence encodes CASSLALAGGYMNTEAFF.

The chain has TRBV5-6 and TRBJ2-5; the match to TRBD1 covers 7 bases. The last part of the DNA fits TRBJ2-7 better; the J call may be wrong. CDR1 is SGHDT and CDR2 is YYEEEE in the germline V gene. The CDR3 covers 15 residues. CDR3 amino acids: CASSPGGQVRYEQYF. CDR3 sequence (DNA): TGTGCCAGCAGCCCCGGCGGACAGGTGAGATACGAGCAGTACTTC.

The chain recombines TRBV19 with TRBJ1-1; D unresolved. The V gene lost 7 bases and the J gene lost 1 base, with 7 bases spanning the gap. The CDR3 has 12 amino acids. Germline V gene data show CDR1 as LNHDA and CDR2 as SQIVND (reference sequence). CDR3 amino acids: CASKWANTEAFF. The CDR3 DNA follows: TGTGCCAGTAAGTGGGCGAACACTGAAGCTTTCTTT.

With respect to this clone: The germline gene is not matched at one end of the junction; a read error may be the cause. The chain employs TRBV12-5 and TRBJ2-4; D is undetermined. From germline, CDR1 is LGHNT and CDR2 FRNRAP. The CDR3 has 16 residues. Here the CDR3 reads CASGSRPPPVKNSQYF. CDR3 coding DNA: TGTGCTAGTGGTTCGCGACCCCCGCCTGTCAAAAACAGTCAGTACTTC. Drawing the rest from reference TRBV12-5 and TRBJ2-4, the complete variable domain is DARVTQTPRHKVTEMGQEVTMRCQPILGHNTVFWYRQTMMQGLELLAYFRNRAPLDDSGMPKDRFSAEMPDATLATLKIQPSEPRDSAVYFCASGSRPPPVKNSQYFGAGTRLSVL.

The rearrangement links TRBV6-5 to TRBJ1-2; 7 nucleotides agree with TRBD1. This CDR3 is 13 amino acids long. CDR1 is MNHEY, CDR2 SVGAGI, per germline. The J segment lost 7 bases and the V segment lost 2 bases, leaving 4 bases of the junction unmatched. The CDR3: CASSYGGQRGYTF. CDR3 sequence (DNA): TGTGCCAGCAGTTACGGGGGACAGCGTGGCTACACCTTC.

The chain joins TRBV11-2 to TRBJ2-7; 8 nucleotides line up with TRBD1. V gave up 5 bases and J gave up 3 bases; unmatched junction bases: 9. This CDR3 spans 15 amino acids. Germline V lookup: CDR1 SGHAT, CDR2 FQNNGV. The CDR3 DNA reads as TGTGCCAGCAGCCCCGGACAGGGACTTGTCTACGAGCAGTACTTC. Encoded protein: CASSPGQGLVYEQYF. The full variable domain, its missing parts supplied by reference TRBV11-2 and TRBJ2-7, is EAGVAQSPRYKIIEKRQSVAFWCNPISGHATLYWYQQILGQGPKLLIQFQNNGVVDDSQLPKDRFSAERLKGVDSTLKIQPAKLEDSAVYLCASSPGQGLVYEQYFGPGTRLTVT.

CDR3 DNA: TGTGCCAGCAGTTTATTCGGACAGGGGCAAAGTGGCTACACCTTC. This encodes CASSLFGQGQSGYTF. The chain is built from TRBV28 and TRBJ1-2; 9 bases fit TRBD1. J lost 7 bases, V lost 1 base, and 7 bases had no gene match. CDR1 MDHEN and CDR2 SYDVKM come from the germline V gene. The CDR3 is 15 residues long.

J is TRBJ1-1 and V is TRBV28; D might be TRBD1 (5 bases). There are 11 residues in the CDR3. CDR1 and CDR2 (germline): MDHEN, SYDVKM. With 6 bases removed from V and 8 bases from J, the gap between germline ends came to 10 bases. The CDR3 DNA reads TGTGCCAGCAGCCCGCACAGGGAAGCTTTCTTT. As protein: CASSPHREAFF.

The rearrangement uses TRBV27 and TRBJ2-7; D is possibly TRBD2 (5 bases). The CDR3 has 16 residues. V lost 6 bases to trimming and J lost 1 base, with 19 bases between them. Germline lookup yields CDR1 MNHEY and CDR2 SMNVEV (reference sequence). For the CDR3, the DNA is TGTGCCAGCAGCTGGAACTCTCCCCCGGGGTCCTACGAGCAGTACTTC. It codes for CASSWNSPPGSYEQYF.

The V gene is TRBV5-1, the J gene TRBJ2-7; 9 nucleotides agree with TRBD1. The J segment lost 3 bases and the V segment lost 4 bases, leaving 11 bases of the junction unmatched. The CDR3 length is 16 residues. In germline, CDR1 is SGHRS, CDR2 YFSETQ. CDR3 in amino acids: CASSPSRDRAFYEQYV. DNA of the CDR3: TGCGCCAGCAGCCCGTCCCGGGACAGGGCATTCTACGAGCAGTACGTC.

This clone was observed a few times. CDR3 in amino acids: CASSVEGGLMNTEAFF. CDR3 bases: TGTGCCAGCAGCGTAGAGGGGGGGCTTATGAACACTGAAGCTTTCTTT. This chain links TRBV9 with TRBJ1-1, with a weak D call TRBD1 (6 bases). The V end was cut by 0 bases, the J end by 0 bases, with 12 bases between. The CDR3 spans 16 residues. Germline V gene lookup returns CDR1 SGDLS and CDR2 YYNGEE.

This clone has a single count. V and J are TRBV29-1 and TRBJ1-5; D is undetermined. The CDR3 is 13 amino acids. CDR1 and CDR2 (germline): SQVTM, ANQGSEA. V was trimmed by 5 bases and J by 4 bases, leaving 12 bases between them. CDR3 bases: TGCAGCGTTTCGGGAGGTGGAAATCAGCCCCAGCATTTT. It yields the protein CSVSGGGNQPQHF. Full variable domain (missing parts from reference TRBV29-1 and TRBJ1-5): SAVISQKPSRDICQRGTSLTIQCQVDSQVTMMFWYRQQPGQSLTLIATANQGSEATYESGFVIDKFPISRPNLTFSTLTVSNMSPEDSSIYLCSVSGGGNQPQHFGDGTRLSIL.

This clone was found a few times. This chain joins TRBV6-1 and TRBJ1-2; no clear D gene. Deletions cut 7 bases from V and 7 bases from J, with 7 bases between. Germline CDR1 MNHNS, CDR2 SASEGT. This CDR3 comprises 10 residues. CDR3 DNA sequence: TGTGCCAGCACCGAGGGTGGCTACACCTTC. Encoded protein: CASTEGGYTF.

The chain carries TRBV13 and TRBJ1-6; TRBD1 agrees at 9 bases. Trimming removed 0 bases from V and 8 bases from J; junction bases left unmatched: 2. This CDR3 spans 15 amino acids. Germline V gene sequence: CDR1 PRHDT, CDR2 FYEKMQ (reference sequence). Here the CDR3 DNA reads TGTGCCAGCAGCTTAGGGGACAGGGGTGATTCACCCCTCCACTTT. This translates into CASSLGDRGDSPLHF.

This chain joins TRBV20-1 and TRBJ1-2; D possibly corresponds to TRBD1 (5 bases). Germline CDR1 is DFQATT and CDR2 is SNEGSKA (reference sequence). V was clipped by 6 bases and J by 8 bases, with 13 bases between them. The CDR3 length is 11 residues. CDR3 in DNA: TGCAGTGCCCGGGGGGTACGAGGCTACACCTTC. It is translated as CSARGVRGYTF.

The chain has TRBV15 and TRBJ1-1; 11 positions agree with TRBD1. The CDR3 is 16 amino acids. Trimming at V came to 3 bases and at J to 5 bases, leaving 8 bases not matched to a gene. Germline assignment: CDR1 LNHNV and CDR2 YYDKDF (reference sequence). The CDR3 nucleotides read TGTGCCACCAGCAGTTGGGACAGGGGGTGGAAAACTGAAGCTTTCTTT. This codes for CATSSWDRGWKTEAFF.

The rearrangement uses TRBV27 and TRBJ1-1; 8 bases are shared with TRBD1. CDR1 is MNHEY and CDR2 is SMNVEV in the germline V gene (reference sequence). The CDR3 runs to 13 residues. J lost 3 bases, V lost 8 bases, and 5 bases had no gene match. Here the CDR3 reads CASEGTGHTEAFF. CDR3 coding DNA: TGTGCCAGCGAGGGGACAGGTCACACTGAAGCTTTCTTT.

This chain uses TRBV19 with TRBJ1-5; D may be TRBD1 (5 bases). V lost 4 bases and J lost 4, with 14 bases in between. The CDR3 has 15 amino acids. The germline CDR1 and CDR2 sequences are LNHDA and SQIVND (reference sequence). The CDR3 loop reads CASSTLGGDNQPQHF. The CDR3 nucleotides are TGTGCCAGTAGTACCCTGGGAGGGGATAATCAGCCCCAGCATTTT. The full variable domain, its missing parts supplied by reference TRBV19 and TRBJ1-5, is DGGITQSPKYLFRKEGQNVTLSCEQNLNHDAMYWYRQDPGQGLRLIYYSQIVNDFQKGDIAEGYSVSREKKESFPLTVTSAQKNPTAFYLCASSTLGGDNQPQHFGDGTRLSIL.

V and J are TRBV6-5 and TRBJ2-7; D is possibly TRBD2 (6 bases). The CDR3 has 13 residues. CDR1 MNHEY and CDR2 SVGAGI come from the germline V gene. V was cut by 0 bases and J by 7 bases, with 10 bases left in between. In nucleotides, the CDR3 is TGTGCCAGCAGTTACTCGCTAGGGAGGGAGCAGTACGTC. Translated: CASSYSLGREQYV.

This chain joins TRBV6-5 and TRBJ1-2, with TRBD1 matching 7 bases. The junction had 4 bases not matched to a gene; V was cut back by 2 bases and J by 4 bases. CDR3 length equals 14 residues. Germline V gene lookup returns CDR1 MNHEY and CDR2 SVGAGI. The DNA of the CDR3 is TGTGCCAGCAGTTACGGTGACAGGGCCTATGGCTACACCTTC. Amino acids: CASSYGDRAYGYTF.